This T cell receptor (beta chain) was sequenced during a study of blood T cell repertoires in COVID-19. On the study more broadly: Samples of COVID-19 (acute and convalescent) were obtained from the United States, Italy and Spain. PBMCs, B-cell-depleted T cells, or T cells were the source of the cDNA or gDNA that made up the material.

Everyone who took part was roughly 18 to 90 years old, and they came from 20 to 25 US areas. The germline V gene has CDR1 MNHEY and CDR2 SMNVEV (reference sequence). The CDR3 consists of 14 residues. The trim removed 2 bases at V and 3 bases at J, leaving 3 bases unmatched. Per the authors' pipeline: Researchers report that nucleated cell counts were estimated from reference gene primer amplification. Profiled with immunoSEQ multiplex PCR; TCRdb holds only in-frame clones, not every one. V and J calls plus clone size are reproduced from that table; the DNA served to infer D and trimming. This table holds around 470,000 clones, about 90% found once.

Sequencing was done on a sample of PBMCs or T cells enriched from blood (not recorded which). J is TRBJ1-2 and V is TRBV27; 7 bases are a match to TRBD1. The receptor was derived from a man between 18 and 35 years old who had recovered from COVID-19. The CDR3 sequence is CASSLGGTDYGYTF. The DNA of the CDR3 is TGTGCCAGCAGTTTAGGGGGGACAGACTATGGCTACACCTTC.